This T cell receptor (beta chain) was recorded in a study of OX40 agonist ivuxolimab in advanced cancers. Study overall: Cancers in dose escalation were hepatocellular, melanoma, renal cell and head and neck. Among those enrolled, mean age was around 55 years (range roughly 23 to 90) and about 82% were male.

Sequencing used immunoSEQ multiplex PCR; TCRdb keeps in-frame clones, though not all of them. The table lists roughly 50,000 clones, approximately 90% of them singletons. Findings of the study overall: Undetermined was the antigen specificity of the expanded peripheral T cells. At doses 0.1 to 3.0 mg/kg, CD4+ and CD8+ clones expanded.

On this clone: Its antigen is not identified.

Germline lookup yields CDR1 SEHNR and CDR2 FQNEAQ (reference sequence). Unmatched junction bases numbered 4, after V lost 3 bases and J lost 10 bases. CDR3 length equals 12 residues. The gene calls are TRBV7-9 and TRBJ1-1; the match to TRBD1 covers 8 bases. The source was CD4+ or CD8+ T cells sorted from blood, collected in a trial of the OX40 agonist ivuxolimab. The TCR comes from an adult with an advanced solid tumor such as melanoma, head and neck, liver or kidney cancer. The CDR3 region has the DNA TGTGCCAGCAGCTTGCAGACAGGGGCAGCTTTCTTT. Protein product: CASSLQTGAAFF.